Shown below are 5 T cell receptor beta chains from a single sample sequenced in a study of blood T cell repertoires in COVID-19. The assay was immunoSEQ multiplex PCR, and TCRdb's table has in-frame clones only and misses some. The sample lists nearly 350,000 clones, over 70% seen once, with 2.5% to 3% in the top ten. The specimen sequenced was peripheral blood. Receptor source: a young man with active or convalescent COVID-19.

The V call is TRBV3-1 (or the pseudogene TRBV3-2), the J call TRBJ2-7, with 7 bases lining up with TRBD2. CDR1 and CDR2 from the germline V gene are LGHDT and YNNKEL (reference sequence). The CDR3 extends over 17 amino acids. After removal of 0 bases from V and 3 bases from J, the junction contained 11 bases not matched to a gene. The CDR3: CASSQDRLAGRVYEQYF. In DNA, the CDR3 is TGTGCCAGCAGCCAAGACCGACTAGCTGGGAGGGTCTACGAGCAGTACTTC.

This chain uses TRBV28 with TRBJ1-4, with 9 bases identical to TRBD1. This CDR3 has 15 amino acids. Germline V gene sequence: CDR1 MDHEN, CDR2 SYDVKM. The trim removed 7 bases at V and 5 bases at J, leaving 8 bases unmatched. CDR3 sequence reads: CASNVTGGGNEKLFF. CDR3 DNA: TGTGCCAGCAATGTAACAGGGGGCGGCAATGAAAAACTGTTTTTT.

This chain uses TRBV19 with TRBJ1-1, with a tentative D call TRBD1 (5 bases). Trimming took off 7 bases at V and 4 bases at J, with 16 bases between the two ends. Germline assignment: CDR1 LNHDA and CDR2 SQIVND (reference sequence). The CDR3 length is 14 residues. The CDR3 spells CASNPRQGSTEAFF. The CDR3 nucleotides read TGTGCCAGTAATCCTAGGCAGGGTTCCACTGAAGCTTTCTTT. The whole variable domain, filled in from reference TRBV19 and TRBJ1-1, reads DGGITQSPKYLFRKEGQNVTLSCEQNLNHDAMYWYRQDPGQGLRLIYYSQIVNDFQKGDIAEGYSVSREKKESFPLTVTSAQKNPTAFYLCASNPRQGSTEAFFGQGTRLTVV.

This chain links TRBV28 with TRBJ1-5; D may be TRBD1 (6 bases). Between the trimmed V and J ends, which lost 3 bases and 4 bases, there was a span of 10 bases. The CDR3 consists of 14 residues. Germline CDR1 reads MDHEN; CDR2 reads SYDVKM. CDR3 loop: CASSLTRGNQPQHF. DNA for the CDR3: TGTGCCAGCAGTTTGACCAGGGGTAATCAGCCCCAGCATTTT.

The V gene is TRBV3-1 (or the pseudogene TRBV3-2), the J gene TRBJ1-4, with D uncertain. This CDR3 spans 14 amino acids. Trimming stripped 3 bases from V and 8 bases from J, with 13 bases between. The germline CDR1 and CDR2 sequences are LGHDT and YNNKEL (reference sequence). For the CDR3, the DNA is TGTGCCAGCAGCCAGCCGGGTGTAGGAGAAAAACTGTTTTTT. Translated: CASSQPGVGEKLFF.